This TCR beta chain comes out of a study of shared clonotypes between healthy human individuals (dated by TCRdb to 2019 to 2021). Regarding the research as a whole: A few men and two women, aged 18 to 49 years, made up the cohort. For each donor, three plates each were used for CD4 naive and CD4 memory, two plates were used for CD8 naive, and one plate was used for CD8 memory. Blood TCR repertoires of about 5 healthy adults were deeply sequenced to estimate repertoire size and the extent of clonotype sharing between individuals. To increase sequencing depth and limit assay-specific biases, TCR repertoire library preparation and sequencing were carried out by different laboratories using diverse techniques. Per donor, leukapheresis produced somewhere between about 0.85 and 10 billion PBMCs.

The germline ends are 13 bases apart after V is trimmed by 8 bases and J by 2 bases. CDR1 and CDR2 are read off the germline V gene as ENHRY and SYGVKD. The CDR3, from cysteine to phenylalanine, totals 13 residues. CDR3 DNA is the only sequence kept; it has 39 bases, read in frame from the first base. TCR CDR3 regions were amplified from genomic DNA by multiplex PCR using the deep immunoSEQ assay. Extracted genomic DNA from each cell subset was spread evenly across all wells of several immunoSEQ 96-well plates, with each plate serving as a replicate. For sorted subsets, each replicate PCR was loaded with approximately 0.2 ug genomic DNA, equivalent to 32,000 or so T cell genomes. The purified libraries were quantified using a Qubit 3.0 fluorometer, sized with a Bioanalyzer 2100, and then quantified again using the KAPA Library Quantification kit. Each immunoSEQ 96-well plate was sequenced on its own single-read 150-cycle Illumina NextSeq 550 flow cell. Turning to the authors' computational methods: Because the immunoSEQ output included only junctional sequences and no quality scores, the filtering could not be the same as the filtering used for full-length reads. To assign V/J genes and CDR3, sequences were annotated using PyIR, a Python wrapper for IgBLAST v1.9, with IMGT germline references. Any read was removed if the V/J assignment was weak (E-value above 1e-6), the CDR3 was missing, or the read contained stop codons, out-of-frame junctions, or ambiguous translated residues. A V3J clonotype was defined by an identical inferred V gene, J gene, and CDR3 amino acid sequence. Percentage overlap between repertoires was calculated by dividing the number of shared unique clonotypes by the size of the smaller repertoire. Three approaches were used to assess repertoire richness: RTK rarefaction, the Chao1 estimator, and Recon v2.1 estimates of unobserved clonotypes. Generation probabilities for all TCRbeta clonotypes obtained by the gDNA method from a handful of donors were computed using OLGA. Drawn from immuneACCESS, this table holds only the in-frame rearrangements with V and J called that TCRdb kept. Clones are partly lost; checked studies trace under half to an unresolved V gene and leave the rest unexplained. V, J and clone size reflect that table, while D and trimming were determined from the DNA. The sample table records more than 2 million clones; over 85% of these occur just once. The ten largest clones capture more than 1.5% of the sample.

This clone was recorded once. What antigen it recognizes has not been identified. No base-level quality is on record; no much larger clone is a single base apart. Overall study outcomes, separate from this receptor: About 5% of naive CD4, 3.5% of naive CD8, approximately 2.2% of memory CD4, and approximately 0.4% of memory CD8 clonotypes were shared across a few donors. Pairwise subsampling led to the expectation that sequencing depth would affect the degree of clonotype sharing among donors. Compared with non-shared clonotypes, the clonotypes found in all four sorted-subset donors had higher generation probabilities. Rarefaction of sorted-subset datasets indicated incomplete sequencing despite the large sequencing depth. Naive subsets generally had larger estimated clonotype richness than memory subsets. Sampling was restricted to blood, and TCR repertoires in tissue are likely to differ from TCR repertoires in blood. The genetic and exposure-history diversity represented was limited by the small number of donors.

CD8 naive samples consisted of CD45RO-negative cells that were positively selected for CCR7, yielding a CD45RA+CCR7+ population without TemRA cells. The donors were healthy, HIV-negative adults with no recently reported acute infections or vaccinations. Every donor was a Caucasian adult living in Nashville, Tennessee, USA. After blood collection by leukapheresis, PBMCs were isolated using Ficoll-Histopaque density gradient centrifugation and then cryopreserved in the vapor phase of liquid nitrogen. Analytical flow cytometry was used to check the purity and quantity of each magnetically sorted T cell population. From each sorted fraction, genomic DNA was isolated and quantified by UV absorbance on a Nanodrop 2000c.

Sequencing used naive CD8+ T cells from PBMCs. Taken with the paper, the label for cell subset or site translates to: CD45RA+CCR7+. The sequence links TRBV10-3 to TRBJ2-7; perhaps TRBD1 is the D gene, with 6 bases matching. This TCR was sampled from a man aged 18-30 years in good health. Some clones in this sample may be carry-over from other donors' samples. The sequenced DNA: TGTGCCATCGCCGGGGACACAACCTACGAGCAGTACTTC. Its product reads: CAIAGDTTYEQYF.